This T cell receptor beta chain was recovered during a study of regulatory T cells in long-lasting Graves disease (dated by TCRdb to the early 2020s). With regard to the full study: Patients with newly diagnosed Graves' disease had been on antithyroid drugs for under 3 months. Patients with persistent Graves' disease were compared with patients with newly diagnosed Graves' disease using TCR sequencing and RNA sequencing of peripheral blood. The study was conducted in China and was registered as a clinical trial. A total of around 33 samples underwent TCR sequencing, from around 13 patients with persistent Graves' disease and about 20 patients with newly diagnosed Graves' disease. On the study overall, not on this receptor specifically: Lower TCR Shannon entropy and fewer highly expanded clones were observed in persistent Graves' disease patients than in newly diagnosed patients, which suggested clonal expansion. The study examined only peripheral blood because the primary lesion, thyroid tissue, could not be accessed. Preferential use of TRBV28, TRBJ1-2 and TRBJ2-5 was observed in persistent disease, whereas TRBV20-1 and TRBJ2-1 were favored in newly diagnosed disease. As a limitation, the authors acknowledged that the small sample size may reduce accuracy. A larger number of public clonotypes was shared among persistent patients (more than 2,500) than among newly diagnosed patients (around 880). Sequencing and analysis were limited to the TCR beta chain.

The receptor library was made with multiplex PCR. This sample was sequenced with an Illumina HiSeq 4000. iRepertoire HTBI primers and Arm-PCR amplification of CDR3 regions were used to construct TCR beta libraries. Gel purification was performed on PCR products prior to sequencing. The paper's processing steps were these. Across samples, about 64 TRBV and 13 to 15 TRBJ segments were identified and used for gene usage analysis of CDR3 amino acid clonotypes. COPE and FqMerger were used to merge the filtered high-quality paired reads into contigs. Contigs were aligned with BLAST to IMGT TRBV, TRBD and TRBJ reference genes, and CDR3 was defined per IMGT. Clonotypes above 0.1% frequency were classified as highly expanded clones. Shannon entropy served as the measure of repertoire diversity, while the Gini coefficient captured V-J evenness. A clonotype found in more than one individual was treated as public. The raw public reads went through TCRdb reprocessing: fastp at Q25, MiXCR clone calling, in-frame beta chains kept. Here each entry gathers all rows of one CDR3 protein and keeps the most common genes and DNA. For this entry, the V and J calls and clone size follow TCRdb and not the study's own pipeline. The sample table shows about half a million distinct CDR3 sequences, and about 12% are seen once. The top ten constitute around 10% of the sample.

The sample's time point label, in plain terms: newly diagnosed GD, antithyroid drugs for less than 3 months. RNA was extracted from PBMCs in TRIzol for both TCR sequencing and RNA sequencing. The diagnosis of Graves' disease was made according to American Thyroid Association guidelines. The patients came from an endocrinology department in Xi'an, China. Each patient gave approximately 8.8 milliliters of peripheral blood, collected in an EDTA anticoagulant tube. Ficoll Paque Plus density gradient separation was used to isolate PBMCs, and no additional T cell sorting was done. RNA quality was checked with an Agilent 2100 Bioanalyzer and agarose gel, and concentration with a NanoDrop 2000. Reading the germline V gene gives CDR1 SGHVS and CDR2 FQNEAQ. V was cut back by 7 bases and J by 0 bases, leaving a gap of 10 bases between them. From the cysteine through the phenylalanine, the CDR3 covers 15 amino acids. Only CDR3 DNA is held: 45 bases, read in frame from base 1.

The table lists this clonotype with many counts. Its antigen is still unknown. The record has no base qualities; no much larger clone is one base away. These same records also appear under a second study, on T cells in Graves' hyperthyroidism and ophthalmopathy. As that second study puts it: Stable Graves' hyperthyroidism was defined as no progression to ophthalmopathy during 18 months of follow-up. Hyperthyroidism patients were newly diagnosed, had a disease duration of under 2 months, and were aged 18 to 65 years. Patients with uncontrolled infections, other autoimmune diseases, pregnancy or lactation were excluded. Diagnoses were based on clinical symptoms, serum thyroxine and TRAb, thyroid ultrasound and orbital computed tomography. For the first round of RT-PCR on the TCR CDR3, the HTBI primer set was used together with the Qiagen OneStep RT-PCR kit. Most expanded thyroid clonotypes (frequency above 0.001) were also detected in blood, suggesting blood repertoires may reflect thyroid immune responses. A model built on a 13 V-J signature distinguished ophthalmopathy from stable hyperthyroidism, reaching around 90% sensitivity and 81.08% specificity in cross-validation and 80%/75% in testing. During validation, the model predicted progression to ophthalmopathy a median of around 6 months ahead of onset, with around 65% sensitivity and less than 85% specificity. To identify distinguishing TCR V-J signatures, a discovery cohort of 95 to 100 patients was used, comprising 43 with Graves' ophthalmopathy and 57 with stable Graves' hyperthyroidism. Prospective prediction of ophthalmopathy was tested in an independent validation cohort of fewer than 20 hyperthyroidism patients and 15 to 17 patients who later progressed to ophthalmopathy. The approximately 90 discovery patients were randomly split 7:3 into training and test sets. In several Graves' hyperthyroidism patients, the study also compared T-cell repertoires from thyroid tissue with T-cell repertoires from blood. After blood sampling, hyperthyroidism patients were treated with methimazole at a starting dose of 30 mg daily, and ophthalmopathy patients were treated with high-dose intravenous methylprednisolone. Libraries were constructed in a second round of multiplex PCR, after which size selection and purification were carried out. Libraries were sequenced paired-end with 100 bp reads on an Illumina HiSeq2000. Raw data were processed with SOAPnuke, discarding reads with adapters, uncalled bases, mean Phred below 15, or no exact constant-primer or identifier match. COPE v1.2.5 was used to merge high-quality paired reads, and clonotypes were defined as unique nucleotide sequences. MiTCR v1.1 was used to align clonotypes to the IMGT TRBV, TRBD and TRBJ reference segments. Analysis was restricted to V-J combinations with a frequency above 0.0001, which covered roughly 99% of repertoires. A TCS score was defined as the ratio of F50 (clonal expansion) to E x V (chaos), with BLOSUM62-based TCRdist applied between CDR3 peptides within each V-J. Welch's t-statistics and random forest reduced 500 to 650 V-J features to roughly 13, which were used in a naive Bayes classifier (R e1071). Sample size was not statistically predetermined, and investigators were not blinded to group allocation. According to the paper, TCR Vbeta CDR3 sequencing was carried out on approximately 140 peripheral blood samples, which came from approximately 41 ophthalmopathy, approximately 78 hyperthyroidism and some 17 progressor patients.

This material consisted of peripheral blood mononuclear cells (PBMCs), taken at new diagnosis, from a patient treated with antithyroid drugs. The clonotype originates from a woman in her 30s with Graves disease. Donor details come from another sample of the same person, matched by shared clones. Rearrangement joined TRBV7-8 to TRBJ1-6, with the D segment identity uncertain. The DNA reads TGTGCCAGCACCCCCGGGAGCTCCTATAATTCACCCCTCCACTTT. It translates as CASTPGSSYNSPLHF. Where the CDR3 stops, the reference TRBV7-8 and TRBJ1-6 genes take over; the full variable domain is GAGVSQSPRYKVAKRGQDVALRCDPISGHVSLFWYQQALGQGPEFLTYFQNEAQLDKSGLPSDRFFAERPEGSVSTLKIQRTQQEDSAVYLCASTPGSSYNSPLHFGNGTRLTVT.